The present entry profiles one T cell receptor beta chain with its context. CDR1 and CDR2 from the germline V gene are ENHRY and SYGVKD. J gave up 8 bases and V 0 bases, and 2 bases lay outside the gene matches. The CDR3 has 14 residues. These data come from a study of blood T cell repertoires in COVID-19. Study summary: The United States, Italy and Spain were the sources of the acute and convalescent COVID-19 samples.

Sequenced by immunoSEQ multiplex PCR; TCRdb stores in-frame clones only, minus some. This table has under 300,000 clones, roughly 86% appearing once. Sequencing was carried out using peripheral blood. The rearrangement links TRBV10-3 to TRBJ2-1; 9 bases fit TRBD1. This TCR derives from a woman in her seventies with active or convalescent COVID-19. CDR3: CAISESDRGYEQFF. The DNA for the CDR3 is TGTGCCATCAGTGAGTCGGACAGGGGATATGAGCAGTTCTTC.